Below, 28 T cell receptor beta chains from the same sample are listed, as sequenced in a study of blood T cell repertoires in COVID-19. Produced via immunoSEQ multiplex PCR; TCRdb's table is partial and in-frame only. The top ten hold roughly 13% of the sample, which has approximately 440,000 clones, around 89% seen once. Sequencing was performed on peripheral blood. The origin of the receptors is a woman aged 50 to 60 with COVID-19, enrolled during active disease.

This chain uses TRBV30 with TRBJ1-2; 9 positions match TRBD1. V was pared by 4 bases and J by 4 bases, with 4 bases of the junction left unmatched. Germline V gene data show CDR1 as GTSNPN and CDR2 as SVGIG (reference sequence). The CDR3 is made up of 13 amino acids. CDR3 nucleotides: TGTGCCTGGATGAGGGACAGGGCCTATGGCTACACCTTC. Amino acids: CAWMRDRAYGYTF. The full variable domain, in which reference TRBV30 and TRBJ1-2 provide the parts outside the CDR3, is SQTIHQWPATLVQPVGSPLSLECTVEGTSNPNLYWYRQAAGRGLQLLFYSVGIGQISSEVPQNLSASRPQDRQFILSSKKLLLSDSGFYLCAWMRDRAYGYTFGSGTRLTVV.

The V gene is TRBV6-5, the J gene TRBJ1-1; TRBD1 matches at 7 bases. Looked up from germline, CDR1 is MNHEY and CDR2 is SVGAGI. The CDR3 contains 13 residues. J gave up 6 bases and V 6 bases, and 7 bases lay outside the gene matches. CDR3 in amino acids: CASSQGVSAEAFF. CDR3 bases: TGTGCCAGCAGCCAGGGGGTTTCGGCTGAAGCTTTCTTT.

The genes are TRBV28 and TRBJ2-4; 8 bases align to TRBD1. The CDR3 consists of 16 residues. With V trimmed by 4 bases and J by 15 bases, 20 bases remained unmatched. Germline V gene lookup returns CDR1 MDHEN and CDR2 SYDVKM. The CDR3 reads CASSSGLTGVSPSLYF. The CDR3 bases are TGTGCCAGCAGTTCCGGATTGACAGGGGTTAGTCCCAGCCTGTACTTC.

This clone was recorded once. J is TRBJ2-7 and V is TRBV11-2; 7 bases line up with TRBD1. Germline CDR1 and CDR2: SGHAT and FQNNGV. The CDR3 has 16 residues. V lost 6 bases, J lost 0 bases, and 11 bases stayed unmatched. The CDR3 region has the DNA TGTGCCAGCAGACCCGTCTCAGGGGGAAGCTCCTACGAGCAGTACTTC. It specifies CASRPVSGGSSYEQYF.

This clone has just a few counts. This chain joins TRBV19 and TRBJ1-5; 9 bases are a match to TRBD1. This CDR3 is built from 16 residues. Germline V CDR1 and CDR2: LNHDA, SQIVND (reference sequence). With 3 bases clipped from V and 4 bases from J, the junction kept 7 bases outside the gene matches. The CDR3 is CASSMVWTGVNQPQHF. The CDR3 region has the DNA TGTGCCAGTAGTATGGTTTGGACAGGGGTTAATCAGCCCCAGCATTTT.

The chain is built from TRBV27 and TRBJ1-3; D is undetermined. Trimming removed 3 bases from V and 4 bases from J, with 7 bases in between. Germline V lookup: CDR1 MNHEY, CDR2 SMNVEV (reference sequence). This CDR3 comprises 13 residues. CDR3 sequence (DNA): TGTGCCAGCAGTTTGCTGCGGGGAAACACCATATATTTT. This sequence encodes CASSLLRGNTIYF.

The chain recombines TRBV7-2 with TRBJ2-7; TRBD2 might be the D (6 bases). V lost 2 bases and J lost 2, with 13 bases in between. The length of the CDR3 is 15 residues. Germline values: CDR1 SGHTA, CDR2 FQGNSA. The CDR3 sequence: CASSLKAGHTYEQYF. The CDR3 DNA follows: TGTGCCAGCAGCTTAAAGGCGGGGCACACCTACGAGCAGTACTTC.

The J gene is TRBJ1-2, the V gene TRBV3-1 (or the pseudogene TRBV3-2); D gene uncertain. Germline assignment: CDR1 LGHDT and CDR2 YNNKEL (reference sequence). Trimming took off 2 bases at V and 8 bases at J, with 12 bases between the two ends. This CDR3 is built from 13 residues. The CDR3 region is CASSQRSGPGYTF. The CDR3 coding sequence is TGTGCCAGCAGCCAACGAAGTGGGCCAGGCTACACCTTC.

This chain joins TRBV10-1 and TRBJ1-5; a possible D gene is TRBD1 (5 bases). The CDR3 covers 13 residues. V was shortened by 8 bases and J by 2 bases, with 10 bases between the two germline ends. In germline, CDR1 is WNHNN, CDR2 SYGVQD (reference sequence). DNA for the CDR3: TGCGCCAGCGCAGGGTCCGGCAATCAGCCCCAGCATTTT. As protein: CASAGSGNQPQHF.

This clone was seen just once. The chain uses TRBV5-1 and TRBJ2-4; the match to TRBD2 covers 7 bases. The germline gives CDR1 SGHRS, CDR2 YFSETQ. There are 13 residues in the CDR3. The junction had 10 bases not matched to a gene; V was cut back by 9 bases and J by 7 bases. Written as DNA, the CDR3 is TGCGCCACCAGGCCGTCCGGGGGGAACATTCAGTACTTC. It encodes CATRPSGGNIQYF.

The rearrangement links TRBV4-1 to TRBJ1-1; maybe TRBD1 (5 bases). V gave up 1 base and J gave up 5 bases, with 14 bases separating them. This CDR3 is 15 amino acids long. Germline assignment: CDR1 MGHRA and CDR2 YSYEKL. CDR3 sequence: CASSQAPGVDTEAFF. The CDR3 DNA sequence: TGCGCCAGCAGCCAAGCGCCGGGGGTGGATACTGAAGCTTTCTTT.

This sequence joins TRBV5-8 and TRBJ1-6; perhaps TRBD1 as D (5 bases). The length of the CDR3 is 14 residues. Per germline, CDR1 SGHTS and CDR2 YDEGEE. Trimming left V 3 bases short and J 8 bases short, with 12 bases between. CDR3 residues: CASSSGERDSPLHF. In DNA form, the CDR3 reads TGTGCCAGCAGCTCGGGGGAGAGGGATTCACCCCTCCACTTT.

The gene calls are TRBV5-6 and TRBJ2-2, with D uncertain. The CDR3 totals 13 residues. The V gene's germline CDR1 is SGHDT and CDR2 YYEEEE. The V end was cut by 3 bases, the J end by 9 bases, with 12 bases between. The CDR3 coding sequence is TGTGCCAGCAGCTCGTACCGGTCTAGGGAGCTGTTTTTT. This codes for CASSSYRSRELFF. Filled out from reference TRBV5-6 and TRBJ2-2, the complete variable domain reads DAGVTQSPTHLIKTRGQQVTLRCSPKSGHDTVSWYQQALGQGPQFIFQYYEEEERQRGNFPDRFSGHQFPNYSSELNVNALLLGDSALYLCASSSYRSRELFFGEGSRLTVL.

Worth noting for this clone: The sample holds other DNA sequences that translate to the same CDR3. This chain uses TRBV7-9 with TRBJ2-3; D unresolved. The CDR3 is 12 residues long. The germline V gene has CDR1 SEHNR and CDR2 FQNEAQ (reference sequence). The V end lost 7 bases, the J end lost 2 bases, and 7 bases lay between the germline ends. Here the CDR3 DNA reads TGTGCCAGCACCCAATCCACAGATACGCAGTATTTT. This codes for CASTQSTDTQYF.

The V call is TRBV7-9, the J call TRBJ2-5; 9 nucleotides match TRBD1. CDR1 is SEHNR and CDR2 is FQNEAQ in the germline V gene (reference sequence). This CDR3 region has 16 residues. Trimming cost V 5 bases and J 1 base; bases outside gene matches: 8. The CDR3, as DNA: TGTGCCAGCAGCCCACCGGGACAGGGCCTCCAAGAGACCCAGTACTTC. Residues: CASSPPGQGLQETQYF.

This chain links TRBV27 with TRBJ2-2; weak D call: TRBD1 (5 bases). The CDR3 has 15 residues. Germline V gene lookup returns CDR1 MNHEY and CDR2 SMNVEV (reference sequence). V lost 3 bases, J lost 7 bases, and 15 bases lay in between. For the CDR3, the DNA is TGTGCCAGCAGTTTCGCAGGGAACATTAACGGGGAGCTGTTTTTT. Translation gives CASSFAGNINGELFF.

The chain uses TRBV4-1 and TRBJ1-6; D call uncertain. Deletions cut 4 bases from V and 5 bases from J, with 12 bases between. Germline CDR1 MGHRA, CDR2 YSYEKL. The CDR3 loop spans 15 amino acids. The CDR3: CASSPSQFNNSPLHF. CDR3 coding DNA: TGCGCCAGCAGCCCGTCTCAGTTCAATAATTCACCCCTCCACTTT.

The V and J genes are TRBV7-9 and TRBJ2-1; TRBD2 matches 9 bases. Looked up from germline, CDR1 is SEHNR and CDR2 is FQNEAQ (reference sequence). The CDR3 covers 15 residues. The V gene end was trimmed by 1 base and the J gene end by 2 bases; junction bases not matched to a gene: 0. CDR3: CASSLVAGAYNEQFF. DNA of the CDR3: TGTGCCAGCAGCTTAGTAGCGGGGGCCTACAATGAGCAGTTCTTC.

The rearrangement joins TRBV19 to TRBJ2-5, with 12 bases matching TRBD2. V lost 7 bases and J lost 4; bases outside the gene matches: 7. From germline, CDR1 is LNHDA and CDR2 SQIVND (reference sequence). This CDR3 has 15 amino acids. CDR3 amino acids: CASTPTSGGRETQYF. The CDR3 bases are TGTGCCAGTACCCCGACTAGCGGGGGTCGAGAGACCCAGTACTTC.

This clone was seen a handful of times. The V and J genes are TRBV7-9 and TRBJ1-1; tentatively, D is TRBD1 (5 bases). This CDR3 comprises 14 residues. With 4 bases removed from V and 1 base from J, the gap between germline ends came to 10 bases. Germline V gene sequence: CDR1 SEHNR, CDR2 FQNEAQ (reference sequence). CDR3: CASSSSRGNTEAFF. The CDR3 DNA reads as TGTGCCAGCAGCTCCAGTAGGGGGAACACTGAAGCTTTCTTT.

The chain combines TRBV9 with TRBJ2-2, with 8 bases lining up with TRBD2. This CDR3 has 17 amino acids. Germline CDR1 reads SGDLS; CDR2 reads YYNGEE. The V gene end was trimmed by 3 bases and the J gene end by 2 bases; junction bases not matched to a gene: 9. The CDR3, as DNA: TGTGCCAGCAGCGGTGGACCAGCGGGGGCTAACACCGGGGAGCTGTTTTTT. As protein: CASSGGPAGANTGELFF.

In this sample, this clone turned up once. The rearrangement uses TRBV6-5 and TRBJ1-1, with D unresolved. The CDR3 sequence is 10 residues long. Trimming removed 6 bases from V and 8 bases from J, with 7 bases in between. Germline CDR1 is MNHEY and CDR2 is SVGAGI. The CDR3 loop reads CASRNLEAFF. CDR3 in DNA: TGTGCCAGCAGGAACCTAGAAGCTTTCTTT.

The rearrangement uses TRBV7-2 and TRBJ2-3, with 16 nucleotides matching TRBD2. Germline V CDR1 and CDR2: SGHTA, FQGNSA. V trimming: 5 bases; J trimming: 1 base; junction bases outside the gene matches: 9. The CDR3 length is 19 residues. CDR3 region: CASSDPPGLAGGRTDTQYF. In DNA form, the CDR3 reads TGTGCCAGCAGCGATCCCCCGGGACTAGCGGGGGGGCGCACAGATACGCAGTATTTT.

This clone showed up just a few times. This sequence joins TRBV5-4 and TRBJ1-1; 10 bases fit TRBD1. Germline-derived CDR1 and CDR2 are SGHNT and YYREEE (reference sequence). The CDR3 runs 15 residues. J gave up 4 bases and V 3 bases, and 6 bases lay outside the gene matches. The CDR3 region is CASSSLTGGITEAFF. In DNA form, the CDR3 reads TGTGCCAGCAGCTCCTTGACAGGGGGCATCACTGAAGCTTTCTTT.

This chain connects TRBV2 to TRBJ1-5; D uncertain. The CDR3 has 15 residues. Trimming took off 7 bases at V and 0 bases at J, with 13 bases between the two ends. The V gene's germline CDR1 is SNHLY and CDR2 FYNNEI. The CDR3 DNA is TGTGCCAGCAACGAGAGGGCAGATAGCAATCAGCCCCAGCATTTT. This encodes CASNERADSNQPQHF.

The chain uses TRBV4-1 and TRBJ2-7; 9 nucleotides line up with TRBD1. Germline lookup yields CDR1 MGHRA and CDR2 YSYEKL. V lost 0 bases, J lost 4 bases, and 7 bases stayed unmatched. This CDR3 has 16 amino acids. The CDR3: CASSQDLRTGVYEQYF. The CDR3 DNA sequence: TGCGCCAGCAGCCAAGATCTGAGGACAGGGGTTTACGAGCAGTACTTC.

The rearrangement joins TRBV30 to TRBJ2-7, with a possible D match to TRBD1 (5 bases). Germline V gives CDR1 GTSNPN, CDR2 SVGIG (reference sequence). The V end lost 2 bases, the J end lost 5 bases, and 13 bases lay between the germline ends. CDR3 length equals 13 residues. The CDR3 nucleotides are TGTGCCTGGAGTAGAGCCAGGGTCGACGAGCAGTACTTC. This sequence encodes CAWSRARVDEQYF. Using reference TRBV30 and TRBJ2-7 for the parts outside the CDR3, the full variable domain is SQTIHQWPATLVQPVGSPLSLECTVEGTSNPNLYWYRQAAGRGLQLLFYSVGIGQISSEVPQNLSASRPQDRQFILSSKKLLLSDSGFYLCAWSRARVDEQYFGPGTRLTVT.

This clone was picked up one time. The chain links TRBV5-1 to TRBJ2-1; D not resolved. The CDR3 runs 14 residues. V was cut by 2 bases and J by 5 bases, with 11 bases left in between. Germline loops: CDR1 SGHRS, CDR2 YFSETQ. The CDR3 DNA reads TGCGCCAGCAGCTTAGCCTACGCGAACAATGAGCAGTTCTTC. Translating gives CASSLAYANNEQFF.